This T cell receptor beta chain was retrieved from a study of T cell responses to AZD1222 COVID-19 vaccine. The CDR3 is made up of 14 amino acids. Trimming took off 4 bases at V and 5 bases at J, with 17 bases between the two ends. The germline V gene has CDR1 GTSNPN and CDR2 SVGIG (reference sequence). Study-wide results and caveats: Spike-specific TCR breadth and depth were elevated following two AZD1222 doses. Clonal diversity may have been underestimated in mostly white British donors.

This table comes from immunoSEQ multiplex PCR, and its TCRdb copy is limited to in-frame clones, with some not included. The sample has more than 90,000 clones, around 87% seen once. This clone was observed a handful of times. The antigen is not known. Sequenced material: peripheral blood, taken 28 days after the second AZD1222 dose. This TCR was sampled from an adult who received the AZD1222 COVID-19 vaccine. V usage is TRBV30 and J usage is TRBJ1-1; possibly TRBD1 for D (6 bases). The DNA for the CDR3 is TGTGCCTGGACCCTCACACAGGGCAAGACTGAAGCTTTCTTT. Translation: CAWTLTQGKTEAFF.